This TCR beta chain was captured by sequencing in a study of blood T cell repertoires in COVID-19. Study in general: Collection of acute and convalescent COVID-19 samples took place in the United States, Italy and Spain. In each case, the material was cDNA or gDNA derived from T cells, B-cell-depleted T cells, or PBMCs.

Method: immunoSEQ multiplex PCR; TCRdb's copy keeps in-frame clones and lacks some. The sample carries approximately 250,000 clones, roughly 85% recorded once. V shed 0 bases and J shed 7 bases, with 18 bases lying between them. This CDR3 region has 16 residues. Germline V CDR1 and CDR2: MGHRA, YSYEKL. Seattle's enrolled individuals joined amid active infection and were then monitored longitudinally. The TCR was taken from a man aged 45 to 65 with COVID-19, enrolled during active disease. Material for sequencing was peripheral blood. The genes are TRBV4-1 and TRBJ2-5, with D possibly being TRBD2 (6 bases). For the CDR3, the DNA is TGCGCCAGCAGCCAAGATGGGGGACTCCTCAAGCGGACCCAGTACTTC. Protein sequence: CASSQDGGLLKRTQYF.